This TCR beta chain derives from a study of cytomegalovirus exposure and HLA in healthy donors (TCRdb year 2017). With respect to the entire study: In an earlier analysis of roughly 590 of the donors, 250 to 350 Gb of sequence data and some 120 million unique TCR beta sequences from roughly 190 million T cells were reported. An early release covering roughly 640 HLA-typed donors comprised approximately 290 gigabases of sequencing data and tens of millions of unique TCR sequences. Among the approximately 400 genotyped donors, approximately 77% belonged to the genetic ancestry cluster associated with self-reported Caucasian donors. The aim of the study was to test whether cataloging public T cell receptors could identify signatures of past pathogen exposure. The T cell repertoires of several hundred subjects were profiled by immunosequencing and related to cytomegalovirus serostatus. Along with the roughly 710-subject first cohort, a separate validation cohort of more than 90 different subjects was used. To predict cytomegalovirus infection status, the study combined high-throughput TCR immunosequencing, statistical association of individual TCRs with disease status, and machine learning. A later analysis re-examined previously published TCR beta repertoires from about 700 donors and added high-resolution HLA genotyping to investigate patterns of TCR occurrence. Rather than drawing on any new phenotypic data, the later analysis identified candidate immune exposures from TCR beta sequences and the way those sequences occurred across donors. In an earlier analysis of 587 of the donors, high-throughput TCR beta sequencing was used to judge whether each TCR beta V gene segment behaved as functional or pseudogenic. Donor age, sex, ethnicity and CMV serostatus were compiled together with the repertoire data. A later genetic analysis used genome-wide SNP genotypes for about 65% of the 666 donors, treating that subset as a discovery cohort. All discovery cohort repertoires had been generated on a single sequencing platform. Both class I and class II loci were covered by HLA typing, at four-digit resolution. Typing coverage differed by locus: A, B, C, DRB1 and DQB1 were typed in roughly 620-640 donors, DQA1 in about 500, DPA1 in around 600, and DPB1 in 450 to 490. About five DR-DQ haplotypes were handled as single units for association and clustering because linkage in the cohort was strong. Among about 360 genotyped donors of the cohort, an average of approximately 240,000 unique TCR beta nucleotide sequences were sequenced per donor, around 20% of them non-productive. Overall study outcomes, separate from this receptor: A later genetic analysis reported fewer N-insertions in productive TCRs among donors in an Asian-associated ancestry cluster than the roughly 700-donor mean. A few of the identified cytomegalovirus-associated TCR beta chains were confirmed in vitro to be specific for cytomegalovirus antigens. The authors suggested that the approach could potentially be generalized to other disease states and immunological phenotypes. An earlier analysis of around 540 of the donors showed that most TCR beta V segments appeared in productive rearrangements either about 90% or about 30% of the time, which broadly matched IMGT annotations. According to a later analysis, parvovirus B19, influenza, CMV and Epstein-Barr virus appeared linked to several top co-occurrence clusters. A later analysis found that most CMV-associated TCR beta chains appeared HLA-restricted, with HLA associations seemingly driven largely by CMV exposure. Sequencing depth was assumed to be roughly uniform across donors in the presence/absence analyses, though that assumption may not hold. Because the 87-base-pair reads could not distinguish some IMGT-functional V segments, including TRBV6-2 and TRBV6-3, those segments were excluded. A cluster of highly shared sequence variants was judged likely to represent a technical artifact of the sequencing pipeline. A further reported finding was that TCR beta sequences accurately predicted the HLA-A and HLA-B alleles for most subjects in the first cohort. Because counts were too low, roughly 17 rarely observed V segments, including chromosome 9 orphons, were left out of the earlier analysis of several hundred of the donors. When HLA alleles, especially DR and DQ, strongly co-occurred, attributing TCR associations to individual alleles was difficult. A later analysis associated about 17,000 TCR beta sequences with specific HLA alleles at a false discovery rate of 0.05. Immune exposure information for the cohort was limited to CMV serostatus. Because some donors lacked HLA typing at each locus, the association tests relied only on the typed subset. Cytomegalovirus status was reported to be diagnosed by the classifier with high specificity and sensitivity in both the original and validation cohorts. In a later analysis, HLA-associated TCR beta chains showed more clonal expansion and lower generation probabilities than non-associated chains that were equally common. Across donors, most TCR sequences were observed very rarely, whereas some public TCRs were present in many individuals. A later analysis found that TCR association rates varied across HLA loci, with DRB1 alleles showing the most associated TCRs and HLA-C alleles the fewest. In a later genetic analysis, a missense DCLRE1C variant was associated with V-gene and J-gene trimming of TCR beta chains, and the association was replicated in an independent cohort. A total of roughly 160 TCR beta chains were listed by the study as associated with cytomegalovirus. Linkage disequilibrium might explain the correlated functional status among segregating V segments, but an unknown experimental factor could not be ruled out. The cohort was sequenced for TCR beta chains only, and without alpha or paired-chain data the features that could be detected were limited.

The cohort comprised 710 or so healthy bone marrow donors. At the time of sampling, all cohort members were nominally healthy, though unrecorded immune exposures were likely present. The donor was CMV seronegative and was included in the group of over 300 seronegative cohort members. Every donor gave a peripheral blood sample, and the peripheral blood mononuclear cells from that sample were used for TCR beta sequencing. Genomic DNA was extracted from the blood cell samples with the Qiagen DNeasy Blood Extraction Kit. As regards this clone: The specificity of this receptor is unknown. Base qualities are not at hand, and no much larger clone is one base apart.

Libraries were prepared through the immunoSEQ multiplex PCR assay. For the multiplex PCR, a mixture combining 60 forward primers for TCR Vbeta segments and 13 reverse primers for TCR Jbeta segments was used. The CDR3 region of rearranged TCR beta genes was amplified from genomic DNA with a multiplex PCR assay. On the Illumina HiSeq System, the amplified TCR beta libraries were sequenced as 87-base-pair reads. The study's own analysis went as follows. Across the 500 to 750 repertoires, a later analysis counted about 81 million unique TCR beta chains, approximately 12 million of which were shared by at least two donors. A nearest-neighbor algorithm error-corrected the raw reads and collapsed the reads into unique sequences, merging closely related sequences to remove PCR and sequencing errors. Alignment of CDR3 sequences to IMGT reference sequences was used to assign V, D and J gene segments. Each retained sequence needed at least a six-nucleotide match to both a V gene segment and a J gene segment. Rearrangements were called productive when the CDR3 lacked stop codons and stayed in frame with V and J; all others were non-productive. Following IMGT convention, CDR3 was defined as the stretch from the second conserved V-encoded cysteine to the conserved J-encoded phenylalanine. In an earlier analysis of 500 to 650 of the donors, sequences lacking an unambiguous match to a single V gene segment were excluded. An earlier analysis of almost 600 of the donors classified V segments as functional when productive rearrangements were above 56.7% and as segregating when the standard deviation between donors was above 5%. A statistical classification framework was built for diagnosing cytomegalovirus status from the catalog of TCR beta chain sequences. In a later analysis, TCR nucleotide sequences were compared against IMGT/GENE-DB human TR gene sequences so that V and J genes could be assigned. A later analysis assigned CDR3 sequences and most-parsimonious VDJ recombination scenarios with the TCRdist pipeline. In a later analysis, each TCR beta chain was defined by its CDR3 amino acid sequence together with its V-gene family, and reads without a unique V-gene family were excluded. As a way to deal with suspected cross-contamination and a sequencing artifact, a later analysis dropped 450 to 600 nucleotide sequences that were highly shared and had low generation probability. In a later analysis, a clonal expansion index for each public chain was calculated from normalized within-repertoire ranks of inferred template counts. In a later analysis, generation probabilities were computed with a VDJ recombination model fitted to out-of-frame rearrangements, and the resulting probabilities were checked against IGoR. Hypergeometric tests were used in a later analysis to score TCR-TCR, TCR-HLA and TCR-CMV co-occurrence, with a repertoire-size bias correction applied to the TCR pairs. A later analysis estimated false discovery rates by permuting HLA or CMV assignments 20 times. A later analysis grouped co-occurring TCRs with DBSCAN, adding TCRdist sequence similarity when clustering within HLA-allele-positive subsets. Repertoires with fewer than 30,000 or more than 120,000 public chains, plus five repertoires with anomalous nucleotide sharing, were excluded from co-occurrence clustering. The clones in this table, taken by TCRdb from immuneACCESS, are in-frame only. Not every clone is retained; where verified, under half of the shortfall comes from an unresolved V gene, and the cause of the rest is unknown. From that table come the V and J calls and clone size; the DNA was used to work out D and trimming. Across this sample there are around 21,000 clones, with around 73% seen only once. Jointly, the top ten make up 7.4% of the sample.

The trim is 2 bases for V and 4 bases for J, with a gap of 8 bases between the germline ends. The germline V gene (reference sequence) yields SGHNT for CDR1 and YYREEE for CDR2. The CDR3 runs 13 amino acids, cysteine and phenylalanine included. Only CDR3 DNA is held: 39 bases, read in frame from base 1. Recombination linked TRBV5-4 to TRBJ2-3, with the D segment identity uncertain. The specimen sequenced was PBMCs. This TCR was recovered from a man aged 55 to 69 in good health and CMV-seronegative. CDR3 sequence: CASSLFTPDTQYF. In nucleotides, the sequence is TGTGCCAGCAGCTTATTCACTCCAGATACGCAGTATTTT.